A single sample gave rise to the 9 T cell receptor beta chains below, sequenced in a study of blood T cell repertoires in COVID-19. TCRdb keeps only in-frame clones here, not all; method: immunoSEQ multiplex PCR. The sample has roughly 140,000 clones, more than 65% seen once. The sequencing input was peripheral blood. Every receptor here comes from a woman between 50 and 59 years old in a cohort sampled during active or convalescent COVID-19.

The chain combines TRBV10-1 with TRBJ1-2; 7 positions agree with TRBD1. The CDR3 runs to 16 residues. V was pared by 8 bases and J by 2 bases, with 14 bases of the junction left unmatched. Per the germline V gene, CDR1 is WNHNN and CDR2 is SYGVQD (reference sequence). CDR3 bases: TGCGCCAGCCGAGGACAGGCATCACACGCGAACTATGGCTACACCTTC. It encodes CASRGQASHANYGYTF.

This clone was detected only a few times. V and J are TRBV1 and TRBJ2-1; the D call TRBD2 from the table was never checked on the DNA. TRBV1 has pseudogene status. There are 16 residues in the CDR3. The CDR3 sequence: CTSPRGLAVSYNEQFF. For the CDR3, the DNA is TGCACCAGCCCTCGGGGGCTAGCGGTCTCCTACAATGAGCAGTTCTTC.

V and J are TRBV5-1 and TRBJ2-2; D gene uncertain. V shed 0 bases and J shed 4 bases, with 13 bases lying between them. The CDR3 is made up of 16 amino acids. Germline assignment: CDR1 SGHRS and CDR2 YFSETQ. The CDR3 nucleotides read TGCGCCAGCAGCTTGGCCGGTGCCGTAATCACCGGGGAGCTGTTTTTT. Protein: CASSLAGAVITGELFF.

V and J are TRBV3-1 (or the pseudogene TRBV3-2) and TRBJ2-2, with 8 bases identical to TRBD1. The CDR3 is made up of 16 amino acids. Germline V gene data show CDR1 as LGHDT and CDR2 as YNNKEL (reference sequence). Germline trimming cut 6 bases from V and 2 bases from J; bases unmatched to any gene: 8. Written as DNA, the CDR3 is TGTGCCAGCAGGCGAGGGACAGGCCGCAACACCGGGGAGCTGTTTTTT. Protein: CASRRGTGRNTGELFF.

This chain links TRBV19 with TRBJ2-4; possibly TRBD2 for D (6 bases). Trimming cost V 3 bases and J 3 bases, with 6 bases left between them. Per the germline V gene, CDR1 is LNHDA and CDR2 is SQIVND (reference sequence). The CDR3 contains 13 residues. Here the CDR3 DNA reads TGTGCCAGTAGTATGGGGGGCAAAAACATTCAGTACTTC. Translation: CASSMGGKNIQYF. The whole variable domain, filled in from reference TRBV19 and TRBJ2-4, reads DGGITQSPKYLFRKEGQNVTLSCEQNLNHDAMYWYRQDPGQGLRLIYYSQIVNDFQKGDIAEGYSVSREKKESFPLTVTSAQKNPTAFYLCASSMGGKNIQYFGAGTRLSVL.

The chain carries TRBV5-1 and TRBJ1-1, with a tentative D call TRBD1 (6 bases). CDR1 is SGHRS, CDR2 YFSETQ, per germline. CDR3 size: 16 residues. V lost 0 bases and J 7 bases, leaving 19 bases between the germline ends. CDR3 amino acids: CASSLEPRTGSLEAFF. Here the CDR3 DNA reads TGCGCCAGCAGCTTGGAACCCCGAACAGGGAGCCTTGAAGCTTTCTTT.

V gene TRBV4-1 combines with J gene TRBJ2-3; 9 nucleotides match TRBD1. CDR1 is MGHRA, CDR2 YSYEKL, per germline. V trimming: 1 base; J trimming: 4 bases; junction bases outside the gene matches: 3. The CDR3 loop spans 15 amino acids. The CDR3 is CASSQAGQGSDTQYF. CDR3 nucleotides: TGCGCCAGCAGCCAAGCGGGACAGGGTTCAGATACGCAGTATTTT.

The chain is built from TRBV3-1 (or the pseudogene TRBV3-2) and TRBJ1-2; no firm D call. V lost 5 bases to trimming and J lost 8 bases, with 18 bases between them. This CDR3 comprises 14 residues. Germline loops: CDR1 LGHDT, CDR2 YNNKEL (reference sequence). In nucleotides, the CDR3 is TGTGCCAGCAGCTTGGACGGGAGTTATATGGGCTACACCTTC. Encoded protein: CASSLDGSYMGYTF.

The chain's CDR3 is CASSDGSGFYETQYF. The CDR3, as DNA: TGTGCCAGCAGTGATGGTTCAGGGTTTTATGAGACCCAGTACTTC. The chain links TRBV2 to TRBJ2-5, with TRBD1 as a possible D gene (5 bases). Germline values: CDR1 SNHLY, CDR2 FYNNEI. Trimming pared 3 bases from V and 5 bases from J, leaving 16 bases between. The CDR3 is 15 amino acids.